The clone carrying this TCR beta chain was counted ten times or more. This entry belongs to a study of T cells after yellow fever vaccination. Study in general: CD3, CD45RA, CCR7 and CD95 were used to sort EM, EMRA, CM and Tscm memory subsets.

TCRdb reprocessed the 5' RACE reads via MiXCR and lists one record per CDR3 protein. The sample yields 45,000 to 60,000 distinct CDR3 sequences, approximately 5.5% seen once. The CDR3 is 14 amino acids. The V end lost 4 bases, the J end lost 7 bases, and 18 bases lay between the germline ends. Looked up from germline, CDR1 is SGHRS and CDR2 is YFSETQ. Sequencing used PBMCs, either bulk or a sorted T-cell subset (CD4+, CD8+, memory, or dextramer-sorted; not recorded which), obtained on the day of the yellow fever booster vaccination. V and J are TRBV5-1 and TRBJ2-7, with a weak D call TRBD2 (7 bases). The receptor was isolated from a man between 18 and 35 years old who received the YFV17D yellow fever vaccine. This CDR3 reads CASSGGGVMLEQYF. The CDR3 coding sequence is TGCGCCAGCAGCGGAGGGGGGGTAATGTTGGAGCAGTACTTC.